A single sample gave rise to the 4 T cell receptor beta chains below, sequenced in a study of blood T cell repertoires in COVID-19. The assay was immunoSEQ multiplex PCR, and TCRdb's table has in-frame clones only and misses some. The data hold 200,000 to 300,000 clones, with roughly four fifths observed a single time. The sequenced material came from peripheral blood. All receptors derive from a woman in her 70s with acute or convalescent COVID-19.

The rearrangement links TRBV7-2 to TRBJ1-5, with D tentatively TRBD1 (6 bases). Per germline, CDR1 SGHTA and CDR2 FQGNSA. The CDR3 runs 15 residues. The germline V and J ends were trimmed by 0 bases and 1 base, with 7 bases remaining between them. CDR3 in DNA: TGTGCCAGCAGCTTAGCAGGACAGAGCAATCAGCCCCAGCATTTT. Encoded protein: CASSLAGQSNQPQHF. The variable domain in full, completed from reference TRBV7-2 and TRBJ1-5, reads GAGVSQSPSNKVTEKGKDVELRCDPISGHTALYWYRQSLGQGLEFLIYFQGNSAPDKSGLPSDRFSAERTGGSVSTLTIQRTQQEDSAVYLCASSLAGQSNQPQHFGDGTRLSIL.

This clone was seen a single time. The CDR3 here is CASSRSDTSGYTF. The CDR3 DNA is TGTGCCAGCTCACGGTCGGACACCTCTGGCTACACCTTC. The chain is built from TRBV18 and TRBJ1-2; D may be TRBD1 (5 bases). The CDR3 consists of 13 residues. Trimming took 4 bases from V and 7 from J, leaving 13 bases between them. Germline loops: CDR1 KGHSH, CDR2 LQKENI. Full variable domain (remainder filled in from reference TRBV18 and TRBJ1-2): NAGVMQNPRHLVRRRGQEARLRCSPMKGHSHVYWYRQLPEEGLKFMVYLQKENIIDESGMPKERFSAEFPKEGPSILRIQQVVRGDSAAYFCASSRSDTSGYTFGSGTRLTVV.

The genes are TRBV2 and TRBJ1-6; the D gene is possibly TRBD1 (5 bases). The CDR3 extends over 14 amino acids. Trimming removed 4 bases from V and 5 bases from J, with 9 bases in between. Germline CDR1 and CDR2: SNHLY and FYNNEI. DNA for the CDR3: TGTGCCAGCAGTGTAGGCAGGGATAATTCACCCCTCCACTTT. It yields the protein CASSVGRDNSPLHF. Variable domain in full (rest from reference TRBV2 and TRBJ1-6): EPEVTQTPSHQVTQMGQEVILRCVPISNHLYFYWYRQILGQKVEFLVSFYNNEISEKSEIFDDQFSVERPDGSNFTLKIRSTKLEDSAMYFCASSVGRDNSPLHFGNGTRLTVT.

This chain connects TRBV2 to TRBJ1-4; the D is unclear. Trimming removed 3 bases at V and 5 bases at J, with 13 bases between. The CDR3 runs to 15 residues. Germline V gives CDR1 SNHLY, CDR2 FYNNEI. The CDR3: CASSDRGLNNEKLFF. As DNA, the CDR3 is TGTGCCAGCAGTGACCGTGGGCTCAACAATGAAAAACTGTTTTTT. Variable domain in full (rest from reference TRBV2 and TRBJ1-4): EPEVTQTPSHQVTQMGQEVILRCVPISNHLYFYWYRQILGQKVEFLVSFYNNEISEKSEIFDDQFSVERPDGSNFTLKIRSTKLEDSAMYFCASSDRGLNNEKLFFGSGTQLSVL.